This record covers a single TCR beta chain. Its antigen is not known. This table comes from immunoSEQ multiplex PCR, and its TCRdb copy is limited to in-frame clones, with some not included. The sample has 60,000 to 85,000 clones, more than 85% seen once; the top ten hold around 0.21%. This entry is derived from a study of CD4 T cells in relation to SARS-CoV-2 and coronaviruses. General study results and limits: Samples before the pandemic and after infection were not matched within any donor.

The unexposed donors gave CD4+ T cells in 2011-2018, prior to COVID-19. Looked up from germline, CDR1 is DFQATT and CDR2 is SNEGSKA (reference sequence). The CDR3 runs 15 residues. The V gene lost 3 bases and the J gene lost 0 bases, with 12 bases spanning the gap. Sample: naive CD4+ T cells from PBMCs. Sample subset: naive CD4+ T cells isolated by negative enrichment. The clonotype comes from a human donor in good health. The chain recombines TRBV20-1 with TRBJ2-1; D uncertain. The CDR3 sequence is CSASTPPSSYNEQFF. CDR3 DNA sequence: TGCAGTGCTAGTACGCCTCCGAGCTCCTACAATGAGCAGTTCTTC.